This TCR beta chain was sequenced during a study of T cells in localized non-small cell lung cancer. Study-wide results and limits: A median of around 58 clones ranked among the top 100 in tumor appeared in adjacent lung. Uninvolved adjacent lung showed the highest T cell clonality, exceeding tumor.

Data came from immunoSEQ multiplex PCR; TCRdb stores just in-frame clones and leaves some out. The sample holds under 35,000 clones, roughly three quarters seen once. Per germline, CDR1 SGHTA and CDR2 FQGNSA. The CDR3 has 19 residues. Trimming at V came to 2 bases and at J to 1 base, leaving 10 bases not matched to a gene. Turning to this clone: Its target is unknown.

This sequence originates from a male donor older than 55 with stage II squamous cell lung carcinoma. The source was peripheral blood, collected before any cancer treatment. The chain links TRBV7-2 to TRBJ2-3; 12 bases match TRBD2. CDR3 in amino acids: CASSLFTTSGSGGTDTQYF. The CDR3 DNA follows: TGTGCCAGCAGCTTATTCACGACTAGCGGGAGCGGGGGCACAGATACGCAGTATTTT.